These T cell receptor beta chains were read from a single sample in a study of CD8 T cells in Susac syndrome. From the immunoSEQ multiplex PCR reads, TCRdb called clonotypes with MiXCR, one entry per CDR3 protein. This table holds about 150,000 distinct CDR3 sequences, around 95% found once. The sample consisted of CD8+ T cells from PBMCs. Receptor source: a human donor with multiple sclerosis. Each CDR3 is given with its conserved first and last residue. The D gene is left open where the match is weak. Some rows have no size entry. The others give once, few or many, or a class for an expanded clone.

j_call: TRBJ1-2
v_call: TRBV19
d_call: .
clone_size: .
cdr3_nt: TGTGCCAGTCACCTCCAGGGGAATGGCTACACCTTC
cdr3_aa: CASHLQGNGYTF

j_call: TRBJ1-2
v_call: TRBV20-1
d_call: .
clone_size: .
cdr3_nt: TGCAGTGCCGAGAACGTGGACTATGGCTACACCTTC
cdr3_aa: CSAENVDYGYTF

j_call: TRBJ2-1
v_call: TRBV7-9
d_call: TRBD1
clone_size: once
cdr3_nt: TGTGCCAGCAGCCCCCGGGACAGGGTTGGTGAGCAGTTCTTC
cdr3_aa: CASSPRDRVGEQFF

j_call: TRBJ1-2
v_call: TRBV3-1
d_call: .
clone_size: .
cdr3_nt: TGTGCCAGCAGCCCACAGGGTGCTAACTATGGCTACACCTTC
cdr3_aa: CASSPQGANYGYTF

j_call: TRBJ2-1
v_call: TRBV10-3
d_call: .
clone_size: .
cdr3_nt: TGTGCCATCAGTGAGTTGAACAGGGTTACGTCGGATGAGCAGTTCTTC
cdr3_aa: CAISELNRVTSDEQFF

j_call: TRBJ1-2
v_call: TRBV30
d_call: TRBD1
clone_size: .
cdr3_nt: TGTGCCTGGAGTGTGGGGACAGGGGGCATCTCGGATGGCTACACCTTC
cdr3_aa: CAWSVGTGGISDGYTF

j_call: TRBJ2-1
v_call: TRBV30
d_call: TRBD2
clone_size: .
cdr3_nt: TGTGCCTGGACTCTCGGCGGGGGGGTAGGTGAGCAGTTCTTC
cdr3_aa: CAWTLGGGVGEQFF

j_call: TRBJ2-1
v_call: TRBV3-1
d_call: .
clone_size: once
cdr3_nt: TGTGCCAGCAGCCAAGGAAGGCAAAGCCAACACAATGAGCAGTTCTTC
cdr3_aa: CASSQGRQSQHNEQFF

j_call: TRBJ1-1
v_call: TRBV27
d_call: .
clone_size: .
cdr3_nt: TGTGCCAGCAGTTTGGCCCAGCTGAACACTGAAGCTTTCTTT
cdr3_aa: CASSLAQLNTEAFF

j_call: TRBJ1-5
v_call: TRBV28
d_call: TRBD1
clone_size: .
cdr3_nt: TGTGCCAGCAGTTTGAGCAGGGGGCTTCAGCCCCAGCATTTT
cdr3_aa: CASSLSRGLQPQHF

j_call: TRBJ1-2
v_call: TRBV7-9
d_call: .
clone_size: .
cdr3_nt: TGTGCCAGCAGCCCCCCCGAAGACTATGGCTACACCTTC
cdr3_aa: CASSPPEDYGYTF

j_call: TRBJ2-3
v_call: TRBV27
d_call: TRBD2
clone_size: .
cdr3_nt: TGTGCCAGCGGCCCCCGCGGGGGGAGGGATACGCAGTATTTT
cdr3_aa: CASGPRGGRDTQYF

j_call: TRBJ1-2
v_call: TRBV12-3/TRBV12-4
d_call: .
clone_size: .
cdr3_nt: TGTGCCAGCAGGGATCTGACGGGCTACACCTTC
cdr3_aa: CASRDLTGYTF

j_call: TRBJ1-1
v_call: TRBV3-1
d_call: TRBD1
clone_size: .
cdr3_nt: TGTGCCAGCAGCCAGAACAGGGGGGACACTGAAGCTTTCTTT
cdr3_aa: CASSQNRGDTEAFF

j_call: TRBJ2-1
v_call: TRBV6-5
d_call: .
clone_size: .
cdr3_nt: TGTGCCAGCAGTTACGCCAAGTACAATGAGCAGTTCTTC
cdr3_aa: CASSYAKYNEQFF

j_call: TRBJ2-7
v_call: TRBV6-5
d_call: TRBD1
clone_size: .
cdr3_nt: TGTGCCAGCAGTTACTCCGGGACAGGGGGCCTAACGGGCGAGCAGTACTTC
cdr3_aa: CASSYSGTGGLTGEQYF

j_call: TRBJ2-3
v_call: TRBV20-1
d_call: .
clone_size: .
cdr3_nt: TGCAGTGCTAGAACCGTAGCGGACCCAAGGGGCACAGATACACAGTATTTT
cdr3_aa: CSARTVADPRGTDTQYF

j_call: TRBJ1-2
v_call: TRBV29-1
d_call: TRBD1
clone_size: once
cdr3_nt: TGCAGCGTGAGCCGGGACAGGGGGAACAGTTTGGGCTATGGCTACACCTTC
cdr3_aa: CSVSRDRGNSLGYGYTF

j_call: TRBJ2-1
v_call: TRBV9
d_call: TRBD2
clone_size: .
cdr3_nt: TGTGCCAGCAGCGTAACAGCTAGCGGCGTCTACAATGAGCAGTTCTTC
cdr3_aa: CASSVTASGVYNEQFF